This T cell receptor (beta chain) came from a study of Ad26.COV2.S vaccination and SARS-CoV-2 variants. About the study: Sample donor was a member of the COV1001 Ad26.COV2.S trial arm. Once or twice, 56 days apart, Ad26.COV2.S was delivered intramuscularly.

Regarding treatment: roughly 20 received Ad26.COV2.S at low or high dose, single or two shots; roughly five received placebo; per-sample allocation not given. Vaccine and placebo recipients were sampled on day 63 after the first injection. Its platform was an Ad26 vector, and its expressed antigen was Wuhan-strain SARS-CoV-2 spike. TCRdb keeps only in-frame clones here, not all; method: immunoSEQ multiplex PCR. The sample contains some 520,000 clones, approximately 90% of which appear only once. Trimming took off 4 bases at V and 6 bases at J, with 22 bases between the two ends. The CDR3 length is 16 residues. Germline V gene sequence: CDR1 SGDLS, CDR2 YYNGEE.

Sequenced here: peripheral blood, sampled in a trial of Ad26.COV2.S vaccine versus placebo. The chain has TRBV9 and TRBJ1-1; weak D call: TRBD1 (6 bases). This receptor was taken from a person aged 18 to 65 who received the Ad26.COV2.S COVID-19 vaccine or a placebo. The chain's CDR3 is CASSLGGASNLPEAFF. CDR3 nucleotide sequence: TGTGCCAGCAGCTTGGGGGGGGCCAGTAACCTCCCTGAAGCTTTCTTT.